This TCR beta chain was sequenced for a study of T cells in Graves' hyperthyroidism and ophthalmopathy. Study information: Pretreatment peripheral blood was obtained at initial diagnosis.

Germline values: CDR1 MDHEN, CDR2 SYDVKM. There are 12 residues in the CDR3. V lost 5 bases, J lost 3 bases, and 8 bases lay in between. Based on clinical symptoms, serum thyroxine and TRAb, thyroid ultrasound and orbital computed tomography, diagnoses were reached. RNA transcripts served as the template for amplifying TCR beta CDR3 regions. The HTBI primer set served for first-round RT-PCR of the TCR CDR3. TCRdb re-analysed the multiplex PCR reads in MiXCR, keeping a single row per CDR3 protein. The sample carries 350,000 or so distinct CDR3 sequences, 15% to 20% recorded once. This clonotype was seen at least ten times.

What was sequenced was blood. The chain recombines TRBV28 with TRBJ2-7; D remains unclear. This TCR came from a woman in her 40s with Graves' ophthalmopathy. In DNA, the CDR3 is TGTGCCAGCAGTCACCGATTCTACGAGCAGTACTTC. It encodes CASSHRFYEQYF. The variable domain in full, completed from reference TRBV28 and TRBJ2-7, reads DVKVTQSSRYLVKRTGEKVFLECVQDMDHENMFWYRQDPGLGLRLIYFSYDVKMKEKGDIPEGYSVSREKKERFSLILESASTNQTSMYLCASSHRFYEQYFGPGTRLTVT.